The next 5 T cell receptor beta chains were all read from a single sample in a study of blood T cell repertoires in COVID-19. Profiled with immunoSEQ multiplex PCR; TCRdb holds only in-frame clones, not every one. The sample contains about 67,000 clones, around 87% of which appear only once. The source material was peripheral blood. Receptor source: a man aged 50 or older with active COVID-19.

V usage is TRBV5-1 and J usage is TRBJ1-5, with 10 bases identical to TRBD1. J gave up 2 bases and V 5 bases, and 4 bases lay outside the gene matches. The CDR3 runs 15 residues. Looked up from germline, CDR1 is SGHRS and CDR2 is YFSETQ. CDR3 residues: CASRSGTGGNQPQHF. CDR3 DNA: TGCGCCAGCAGATCCGGGACAGGGGGCAATCAGCCCCAGCATTTT.

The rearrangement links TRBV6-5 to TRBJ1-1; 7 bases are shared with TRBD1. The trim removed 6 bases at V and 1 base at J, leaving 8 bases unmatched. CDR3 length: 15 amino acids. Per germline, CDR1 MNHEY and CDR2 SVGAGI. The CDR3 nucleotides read TGTGCCAGCAGGCGTCGAGGGGGCCGGAACACTGAAGCTTTCTTT. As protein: CASRRRGGRNTEAFF.

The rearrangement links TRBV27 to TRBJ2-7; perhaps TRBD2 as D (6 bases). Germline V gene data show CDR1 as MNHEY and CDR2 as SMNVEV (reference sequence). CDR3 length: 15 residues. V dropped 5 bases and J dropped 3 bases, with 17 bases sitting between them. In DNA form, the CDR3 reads TGTGCCAGCAGTCGAATAGCGGATCCAAACTACGAGCAGTACTTC. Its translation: CASSRIADPNYEQYF.

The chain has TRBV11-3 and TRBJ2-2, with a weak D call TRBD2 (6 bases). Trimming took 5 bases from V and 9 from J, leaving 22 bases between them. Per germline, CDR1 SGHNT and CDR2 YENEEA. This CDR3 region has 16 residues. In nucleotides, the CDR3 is TGTGCCAGCAGCCCTCCGCGAGTAGCGGCGATCAGGGAGCTGTTTTTT. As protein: CASSPPRVAAIRELFF.

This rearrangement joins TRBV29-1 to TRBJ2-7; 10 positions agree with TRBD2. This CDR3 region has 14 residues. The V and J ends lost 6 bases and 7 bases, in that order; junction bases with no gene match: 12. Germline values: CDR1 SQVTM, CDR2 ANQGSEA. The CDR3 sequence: CSVIMTSGSVEQYF. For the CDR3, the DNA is TGCAGCGTCATAATGACTAGCGGGTCGGTGGAGCAGTACTTC.